The clone carrying this T cell receptor (beta chain) occurred once. This sample is drawn from a study of blood T cell repertoires in COVID-19. About the study: Material from acute and convalescent COVID-19 was sourced from the United States, Italy and Spain. PBMCs, B-cell-depleted T cells, or T cells were the source of the cDNA or gDNA that made up the material.

Germline V gives CDR1 SEHNR, CDR2 FQNEAQ (reference sequence). Trimming took 8 bases from V and 7 from J, leaving 17 bases between them. The CDR3 is 14 amino acids. In the original processing: It was from reference gene primer amplification that nucleated cell counts were estimated. The assay was immunoSEQ multiplex PCR, and TCRdb's table has in-frame clones only and misses some. The V and J calls and clone size are taken from that table; D and trimming were inferred from the DNA. The sample contains roughly 280,000 clones, roughly nine tenths of which appear only once. Participants came from some 26 US areas, aged about 18 to 90 years.

V gene TRBV7-9 combines with J gene TRBJ1-4; D unclear. This TCR was sampled from a woman in her fifties or sixties who had recovered from COVID-19. The sample consisted of PBMCs or T cells enriched from blood (not recorded which). CDR3 amino acids: CASQAIGRGEKLFF. CDR3 coding DNA: TGTGCCAGCCAGGCCATTGGTCGTGGTGAAAAACTGTTTTTT.